This T cell receptor (beta chain) was recorded in a study of identical twins. Findings of the study overall: The authors drew conclusions from cross-sectional statistical analysis rather than following the same donors. A partial confounding effect on zero-insertion analyses could come from invariant MAIT and iNKT cells.

With respect to this clonotype: The antigen remains undetermined.

TCRdb re-analysed the 5' RACE reads in MiXCR, keeping a single row per CDR3 protein. The table records about 660,000 distinct CDR3 sequences, 8.6% of them present only once. The same data also went into a second study, on yellow fever vaccine responses in identical twins. That publication notes: Twins' vaccine T cell response reportedly gave the appearance of partial convergence and partial personalization.

Specimen: PBMCs. The sequence was obtained from a young woman in good health.

In DNA, the CDR3 is TGTGCCAGCAAGAGGGGGGGGGCTTCCTCCTACGAGCAGTACTTC. Translated, it gives CASKRGGASSYEQYF. The chain combines TRBV2 with TRBJ2-7, with a weak D call TRBD2 (7 bases). Germline CDR1 reads SNHLY; CDR2 reads FYNNEI. The CDR3 has 15 residues. V lost 7 bases and J 0 bases, leaving 16 bases between the germline ends.